Described below is a single TCR beta chain sequence and its context. The source of the sample is a study of control samples from healthy donors and cancer patients. The ends were cut back, 6 bases at V and 4 bases at J, with 18 bases in the middle. Germline V gives CDR1 ENHRY, CDR2 SYGVKD. CDR3 length: 15 amino acids. Profiled with immunoSEQ multiplex PCR; TCRdb holds only in-frame clones, not every one. The sample records around 120,000 clones, 70% to 90% being singletons. The sequencing input was blood. The rearrangement joins TRBV10-3 to TRBJ1-1; D is possibly TRBD1 (6 bases). The clonotype comes from a man aged 35 to 55 in good health. CDR3 sequence (DNA): TGTGCCATCAGCCTTACAGGGCTGGTGGGCACTGAAGCTTTCTTT. Protein sequence: CAISLTGLVGTEAFF.